Presented here are 26 T cell receptor beta chains from one specimen sequenced in a study of blood T cell repertoires in COVID-19. Sequenced by immunoSEQ multiplex PCR; TCRdb stores in-frame clones only, minus some. The sample has a few hundred thousand clones, 75% to 85% seen once; the top ten hold 1.3%. The sequenced sample was peripheral blood. The receptors originated from a woman aged 25 to 45 with COVID-19, enrolled during active disease.

This chain joins TRBV14 and TRBJ2-7; 8 nucleotides align to TRBD1. Germline V gene sequence: CDR1 SGHDN, CDR2 FVKESK. The CDR3 runs 16 residues. V lost 3 bases and J lost 2; bases outside the gene matches: 9. CDR3 nucleotide sequence: TGTGCCAGCAGCCAGGTTTCCGGGACAGGTCCCTACGAGCAGTACTTC. Encoded protein: CASSQVSGTGPYEQYF.

This chain links TRBV13 with TRBJ1-4, with 9 positions matching TRBD1. The CDR3 length is 17 residues. The V and J ends lost 5 bases and 2 bases, in that order; junction bases with no gene match: 9. Germline lookup yields CDR1 PRHDT and CDR2 FYEKMQ (reference sequence). The CDR3 loop reads CASSLTQGAVTNEKLFF. The CDR3 nucleotides read TGTGCCAGCAGCCTTACACAGGGGGCAGTTACTAATGAAAAACTGTTTTTT.

The V and J genes are TRBV9 and TRBJ2-6; TRBD2 matches at 11 bases. V trimming: 3 bases; J trimming: 0 bases; junction bases outside the gene matches: 11. Germline V lookup: CDR1 SGDLS, CDR2 YYNGEE. The CDR3 has 20 amino acids. The CDR3 is CASSGPLLAGDLSGANVLTF. The CDR3 DNA sequence: TGTGCCAGCAGCGGGCCCCTACTAGCGGGGGACCTCTCTGGGGCCAACGTCCTGACTTTC.

The genes are TRBV7-3 and TRBJ2-1; 8 bases map to TRBD2. The trim removed 3 bases at V and 6 bases at J, leaving 1 base unmatched. The CDR3 is made up of 13 amino acids. Germline V gene lookup returns CDR1 SGHTA and CDR2 FQGTGA. The CDR3 DNA is TGTGCCAGCAGCTTGGGGACTAGCAATGAGCAGTTCTTC. It specifies CASSLGTSNEQFF.

The chain combines TRBV2 with TRBJ2-3; D not certain. The CDR3 sequence is 11 residues long. Germline values: CDR1 SNHLY, CDR2 FYNNEI. V gave up 4 bases and J gave up 5 bases, with 4 bases separating them. Written as DNA, the CDR3 is TGTGCCAGCAGTGCAATAGATACGCAGTATTTT. It specifies CASSAIDTQYF.

This chain joins TRBV5-1 and TRBJ1-1; possible D gene TRBD1, 6 bases. CDR1 and CDR2 (germline): SGHRS, YFSETQ. V was clipped by 3 bases and J by 7 bases, with 16 bases between them. This CDR3 comprises 14 residues. The CDR3 coding sequence is TGCGCCAGCAGCTCAATACAGGGTGGGGGTGAAGCTTTCTTT. It encodes CASSSIQGGGEAFF.

The chain joins TRBV30 to TRBJ2-7; 7 nucleotides agree with TRBD1. The CDR3 consists of 12 residues. The junction had 3 bases not matched to a gene; V was cut back by 5 bases and J by 2 bases. Germline V gene data show CDR1 as GTSNPN and CDR2 as SVGIG (reference sequence). The CDR3 reads CAWLQGTYEQYF. The CDR3 DNA reads as TGTGCCTGGCTACAGGGGACCTACGAGCAGTACTTC.

The chain carries TRBV4-1 and TRBJ2-7; 12 bases map to TRBD2. V dropped 3 bases and J dropped 5; count of bases not matched to a gene: 14. CDR1 is MGHRA and CDR2 is YSYEKL in the germline V gene. This CDR3 comprises 18 residues. The CDR3 DNA is TGCGCCAGCAGCCACCGGACTAGCGGGGCTGACAGGGGCCACGAGCAGTACTTC. Protein product: CASSHRTSGADRGHEQYF.

The chain carries TRBV9 and TRBJ2-6; 9 bases agree with TRBD1. V lost 0 bases, J lost 3 bases, and 7 bases stayed unmatched. This CDR3 has 18 residues. Looked up from germline, CDR1 is SGDLS and CDR2 is YYNGEE. The DNA of the CDR3 is TGTGCCAGCAGCGTAGGAGTTACAGGGGGCATTGGGGCCAACGTCCTGACTTTC. Its translation is CASSVGVTGGIGANVLTF.

The chain carries TRBV6-5 and TRBJ2-1; TRBD2 is a possible D gene (5 bases). The ends were cut back, 6 bases at V and 1 base at J, with 10 bases in the middle. The CDR3 has 14 residues. In germline, CDR1 is MNHEY, CDR2 SVGAGI. The CDR3 sequence is CASRGWRSYNEQFF. Here the CDR3 DNA reads TGTGCCAGCAGAGGGTGGAGGTCCTACAATGAGCAGTTCTTC.

This clone was seen just once. This rearrangement joins TRBV13 to TRBJ2-3; TRBD2 aligns across 10 bases. CDR1 PRHDT and CDR2 FYEKMQ come from the germline V gene (reference sequence). After removal of 3 bases from V and 1 base from J, the junction contained 4 bases not matched to a gene. The CDR3 is 16 residues long. CDR3 sequence: CASSLSGGAGTDTQYF. The CDR3 DNA sequence: TGTGCCAGCAGCTTGAGCGGGGGGGCCGGCACAGATACGCAGTATTTT. The complete variable domain, with remaining parts taken from reference TRBV13 and TRBJ2-3, reads AAGVIQSPRHLIKEKRETATLKCYPIPRHDTVYWYQQGPGQDPQFLISFYEKMQSDKGSIPDRFSAQQFSDYHSELNMSSLELGDSALYFCASSLSGGAGTDTQYFGPGTRLTVL.

This chain links TRBV4-3 with TRBJ1-1; D not certain. V lost 0 bases and J 1 base, leaving 6 bases between the germline ends. In germline, CDR1 is LGHNA, CDR2 YSLEER. The CDR3 contains 14 residues. The CDR3 loop is CASSQEAGNTEAFF. CDR3 DNA: TGCGCCAGCAGCCAAGAAGCTGGGAACACTGAAGCTTTCTTT.

The chain's CDR3 is CASSRSHSFTGELFF. CDR3 bases: TGCGCCAGCAGCCGATCCCACAGCTTCACCGGGGAGCTGTTTTTT. V usage is TRBV4-3 and J usage is TRBJ2-2; D uncertain. Germline V lookup: CDR1 LGHNA, CDR2 YSLEER. The V gene lost 4 bases and the J gene lost 4 bases, with 13 bases spanning the gap. The CDR3 is 15 amino acids.

This clone has only one observation. The V and J genes are TRBV5-1 and TRBJ1-5; D gene ambiguous. Trimming took off 0 bases at V and 7 bases at J, with 8 bases between the two ends. In germline, CDR1 is SGHRS, CDR2 YFSETQ. This CDR3 is 13 amino acids long. The CDR3 DNA sequence: TGCGCCAGCAGCTTGGATCGGTCCCAGCCCCAGCATTTT. Protein sequence: CASSLDRSQPQHF.

The chain links TRBV7-7 to TRBJ2-5; 10 positions agree with TRBD1. The V and J ends lost 5 bases and 7 bases, in that order; junction bases with no gene match: 7. The germline gives CDR1 SSHAT, CDR2 FNYEAQ (reference sequence). The CDR3 has 14 residues. The chain's CDR3 is CASSPSRTGGTQYF. CDR3 sequence (DNA): TGTGCCAGCAGCCCAAGCCGGACAGGGGGGACCCAGTACTTC. The full variable domain, rest sourced from reference TRBV7-7 and TRBJ2-5, is GAGVSQSPRYKVTKRGQDVTLRCDPISSHATLYWYQQALGQGPEFLTYFNYEAQPDKSGLPSDRFSAERPEGSISTLTIQRTEQRDSAMYRCASSPSRTGGTQYFGPGTRLLVL.

The rearrangement uses TRBV9 and TRBJ2-3; D perhaps matches TRBD2 (6 bases). Germline lookup yields CDR1 SGDLS and CDR2 YYNGEE. V lost 3 bases and J lost 1, with 6 bases in between. CDR3 length: 13 residues. This chain's CDR3 is CASSGGGTDTQYF. CDR3 in DNA: TGTGCCAGCAGCGGGGGGGGCACAGATACGCAGTATTTT.

This clone was recorded only once. This sequence joins TRBV19 and TRBJ2-7, with TRBD1 identical over 8 bases. The CDR3 consists of 14 residues. Per the germline V gene, CDR1 is LNHDA and CDR2 is SQIVND (reference sequence). V lost 4 bases, J lost 6 bases, and 8 bases stayed unmatched. Written as DNA, the CDR3 is TGTGCCAGTAGTAATCGGGCAGGGGGCGCCGAGCAGTACTTC. This translates into CASSNRAGGAEQYF.

The chain combines TRBV2 with TRBJ2-5, with TRBD2 matching over 13 bases. The trim removed 2 bases at V and 5 bases at J, leaving 5 bases unmatched. The CDR3 contains 16 residues. The germline gives CDR1 SNHLY, CDR2 FYNNEI. The CDR3 sequence: CASSERETSGRETQYF. As DNA, the CDR3 is TGTGCCAGCAGTGAAAGGGAGACTAGCGGGAGGGAGACCCAGTACTTC.

The table lists this clone with a count of one. The chain carries TRBV5-4 and TRBJ2-7; 10 nucleotides match TRBD1. Germline V gives CDR1 SGHNT, CDR2 YYREEE (reference sequence). V lost 4 bases, J lost 1 base, and 2 bases stayed unmatched. CDR3 length: 14 residues. Here the CDR3 reads CASSGGQGSYEQYF. The DNA for the CDR3 is TGTGCCAGCAGCGGGGGACAGGGGTCCTACGAGCAGTACTTC.

The V call is TRBV19, the J call TRBJ2-2; 7 nucleotides line up with TRBD1. The V segment lost 4 bases and the J segment 4 bases; nucleotides outside the gene matches: 6. CDR3 length equals 15 residues. Per the germline V gene, CDR1 is LNHDA and CDR2 is SQIVND (reference sequence). In DNA, the CDR3 is TGTGCCAGTAGTAGGCGACAGGGTGGCACCGGGGAGCTGTTTTTT. It encodes CASSRRQGGTGELFF.

J is TRBJ2-3 and V is TRBV3-1 (or the pseudogene TRBV3-2); D remains ambiguous. V was cut by 2 bases and J by 6 bases, with 9 bases left in between. This CDR3 is 13 amino acids long. Germline values: CDR1 LGHDT, CDR2 YNNKEL (reference sequence). The chain's CDR3 is CASSQNLGDTQYF. The CDR3 DNA follows: TGTGCCAGCAGCCAAAACCTTGGCGATACGCAGTATTTT.

Remarks on this clone: An end of the junction differs from the germline gene, which may be a read error. The chain carries TRBV6-2 or TRBV6-3 and TRBJ2-7; 9 bases are a match to TRBD2. Germline V gives CDR1 MNHEY, CDR2 SVGEGT. This CDR3 has 13 residues. CDR3 nucleotide sequence: TGTGCCAGCAGTTACGGCAGTGGACTAGCGAGTCTCTTC. This gives the protein CASSYGSGLASLF.

There are a few counts of this clone. The V gene is TRBV5-1, the J gene TRBJ2-7, with unresolved D. The CDR3 is 14 amino acids. Germline loops: CDR1 SGHRS, CDR2 YFSETQ. Trimming took off 0 bases at V and 3 bases at J, with 10 bases between the two ends. The CDR3 DNA sequence: TGCGCCAGCAGCTTGGCCAAGGAGCACTACGAGCAGTACTTC. This gives the protein CASSLAKEHYEQYF.

The CDR3 loop reads CASSLGGIRGYTF. CDR3 nucleotide sequence: TGTGCCAGCAGCTTAGGGGGCATTCGTGGCTACACCTTC. The rearrangement links TRBV11-2 to TRBJ1-2, with a weak D call TRBD1 (5 bases). CDR3 length: 13 amino acids. V lost 1 base, J lost 7 bases, and 10 bases lay in between. Germline-derived CDR1 and CDR2 are SGHAT and FQNNGV.

This clone occurred a few times. This chain joins TRBV3-1 (or the pseudogene TRBV3-2) and TRBJ1-5, with 9 bases that match TRBD1. Unmatched junction bases numbered 5, after V lost 1 base and J lost 4 bases. Looked up from germline, CDR1 is LGHDT and CDR2 is YNNKEL (reference sequence). The CDR3 runs to 16 residues. CDR3 amino acids: CASSQGGTGHNQPQHF. The CDR3 DNA reads TGTGCCAGCAGCCAAGGGGGGACAGGGCATAATCAGCCCCAGCATTTT.

The V gene is TRBV28, the J gene TRBJ2-7; 11 bases agree with TRBD1. The CDR3 spans 15 residues. J was trimmed by 3 bases and V by 5 bases; bases with no gene match: 6. Germline assignment: CDR1 MDHEN and CDR2 SYDVKM. The CDR3 sequence is CASSSSGTGGYEQYF. The DNA of the CDR3 is TGTGCCAGCAGTAGCTCGGGGACAGGGGGCTACGAGCAGTACTTC.